This T cell receptor beta chain was retrieved from a study of beta chain features in type 1 diabetes. Study-level points and caveats: There was a moderate but significant shortening of TCRB CDR3s in all four CD4+ subsets of Type 1 diabetes patients. Patients with type 1 diabetes carried fewer insertions and had more deletions at their VDJ junctions.

The V end was cut by 1 base, the J end by 2 bases, with 7 bases between. Germline loops: CDR1 SEHNR, CDR2 FQNEAQ (reference sequence). The CDR3 is made up of 14 amino acids. This clone appeared a few times. Its antigen is not identified. The entirety of the isolated RNA underwent reverse transcription, so expressed TCRB transcripts were sequenced. The data were produced by immunoSEQ multiplex PCR, yet TCRdb's version contains in-frame clones alone and is incomplete. The repertoire holds 400,000 to 550,000 clones, with roughly an eighth as singletons. This chain links TRBV7-9 with TRBJ2-3; D may be TRBD1 (6 bases). Material for sequencing was naive CD4+ T cells from blood. This receptor was identified in a woman in her late teens or twenties in good health. This CDR3 is CASSLGTDTDTQYF. Here the CDR3 DNA reads TGTGCCAGCAGCTTAGGGACAGACACAGATACGCAGTATTTT.